This entry lists 24 T cell receptor beta chains sequenced from one sample in a study of CD8 T cells in Susac syndrome (dated by TCRdb to the late 2010s). The library was obtained by the immunoSEQ multiplex PCR assay. RNA was extracted using the RNeasy kit, and about 0.45 to 1 ug of the RNA was reverse transcribed with random hexamers. In TCRdb, the public reads were trimmed at Q25 with fastp and aligned with MiXCR, with productive beta chains retained. Rows merge per CDR3 protein into single entries with the most common DNA and genes. The sample records a few hundred thousand distinct CDR3 sequences, 92% of which are singletons. The ten most abundant clones make up more than 0.06% of the sample. The sequencing input was CD4+ T cells from PBMCs. These receptors all stem from a human donor with multiple sclerosis.

The count of this clonotype is one. This chain joins TRBV21-1 and TRBJ2-6; TRBD1, the table's D call, lacks a check against the DNA. TRBV21-1 is flagged as a pseudogene. CDR3 length: 14 amino acids. The CDR3, as DNA: TGTGCCAGCTCGGGGGACGCTGGGGCCAACGTCCTGACTTTC. Translation: CASSGDAGANVLTF.

This rearrangement joins TRBV7-3 to TRBJ1-1; 10 bases match TRBD1. This CDR3 is 15 amino acids long. V was pared by 4 bases and J by 0 bases, with 2 bases of the junction left unmatched. The V gene's germline CDR1 is SGHTA and CDR2 FQGTGA. DNA of the CDR3: TGTGCCAGCAGCTCGACAGGGGGCATGAACACTGAAGCTTTCTTT. It translates to CASSSTGGMNTEAFF.

The chain employs TRBV2 and TRBJ1-6; TRBD1 matches 9 bases. The CDR3 is 15 residues long. V shed 7 bases, J shed 7 bases, and the junction held 8 bases outside the gene matches. Germline V gene data show CDR1 as SNHLY and CDR2 as FYNNEI. CDR3 in amino acids: CASTRTGEGNSPLHF. CDR3 bases: TGTGCCAGCACCCGGACAGGGGAGGGGAATTCACCCCTCCACTTT.

The V gene is TRBV5-4, the J gene TRBJ2-1, with D perhaps matching TRBD2 (6 bases). This CDR3 comprises 15 residues. CDR1 and CDR2 from the germline V gene are SGHNT and YYREEE (reference sequence). The V and J ends lost 4 bases and 5 bases respectively, with 16 bases between them. CDR3 DNA: TGTGCCAGCAGCCTTGACCTGGGGACTCACAATGAGCAGTTCTTC. It encodes CASSLDLGTHNEQFF. Full variable domain (remainder filled in from reference TRBV5-4 and TRBJ2-1): ETGVTQSPTHLIKTRGQQVTLRCSSQSGHNTVSWYQQALGQGPQFIFQYYREEENGRGNFPPRFSGLQFPNYSSELNVNALELDDSALYLCASSLDLGTHNEQFFGPGTRLTVL.

This clonotype was recorded only once. The genes are TRBV29-1 and TRBJ2-1; TRBD2 matches 9 bases. After removal of 7 bases from V and 6 bases from J, the junction contained 7 bases not matched to a gene. Germline V lookup: CDR1 SQVTM, CDR2 ANQGSEA. CDR3 length: 13 amino acids. CDR3 loop: CSAGRTSANEQFF. Here the CDR3 DNA reads TGCAGCGCCGGCAGGACTAGCGCCAATGAGCAGTTCTTC.

V usage is TRBV2 and J usage is TRBJ2-4; the D call may be TRBD1 or TRBD2 (6 bases each). This CDR3 has 15 residues. The ends were cut back, 7 bases at V and 0 bases at J, with 13 bases in the middle. CDR1 and CDR2 from the germline V gene are SNHLY and FYNNEI. The CDR3 DNA is TGTGCCAGCACGGGGGCAGACCTAGCCAAAAACATTCAGTACTTC. Its protein product is CASTGADLAKNIQYF.

This chain uses TRBV30 with TRBJ2-1, with D maybe TRBD2 (6 bases). The germline V gene has CDR1 GTSNPN and CDR2 SVGIG (reference sequence). The CDR3 consists of 14 residues. Trimming cost V 4 bases and J 0 bases, with 10 bases left between them. In DNA, the CDR3 is TGTGCCTGGAATGGGGGGAGCTCCTACAATGAGCAGTTCTTC. Translation: CAWNGGSSYNEQFF.

The rearrangement uses TRBV4-1 and TRBJ1-1; D is undetermined. The V and J ends lost 1 base and 4 bases respectively, with 7 bases between them. The CDR3 consists of 13 residues. Germline V CDR1 and CDR2: MGHRA, YSYEKL. CDR3 region: CASSQAAGTEAFF. The CDR3 DNA is TGCGCCAGCAGCCAAGCGGCGGGCACTGAAGCTTTCTTT.

This chain joins TRBV5-1 and TRBJ1-1; 7 bases are shared with TRBD1. V lost 0 bases and J lost 1; bases outside the gene matches: 9. The CDR3 extends over 17 amino acids. Looked up from germline, CDR1 is SGHRS and CDR2 is YFSETQ. The CDR3 here is CASSLGLPDRTNTEAFF. The CDR3 region has the DNA TGCGCCAGCAGCTTGGGGCTCCCGGACAGGACGAACACTGAAGCTTTCTTT.

The genes are TRBV6-2 or TRBV6-3 and TRBJ1-2; a possible D gene is TRBD1 (5 bases). The ends were cut back, 6 bases at V and 5 bases at J, with 10 bases in the middle. Per germline, CDR1 MNHEY and CDR2 SVGEGT. CDR3 length: 12 residues. The CDR3 nucleotides read TGTGCCAGCAGCACAGGACGGTATGGCTACACCTTC. Its protein product is CASSTGRYGYTF.

The chain uses TRBV3-1 and TRBJ2-1, with 15 positions matching TRBD2. The CDR3 loop spans 15 amino acids. Germline assignment: CDR1 LGHDT and CDR2 YNNKEL (reference sequence). Trimming cost V 1 base and J 10 bases; bases outside gene matches: 2. Written as DNA, the CDR3 is TGTGCCAGCAGCCAAGGGACTAGCGGGGGGGCGGAGCAGTTCTTC. It encodes CASSQGTSGGAEQFF.

The J gene is TRBJ1-1, the V gene TRBV20-1; D gene unclear. The CDR3 runs 13 residues. Germline values: CDR1 DFQATT, CDR2 SNEGSKA (reference sequence). Trimming took off 6 bases at V and 1 base at J, with 12 bases between the two ends. Here the CDR3 reads CSALSAQNTEAFF. In DNA form, the CDR3 reads TGCAGTGCCCTCTCGGCCCAGAACACTGAAGCTTTCTTT.

This chain connects TRBV7-9 to TRBJ2-6, with no clear D. The germline V gene has CDR1 SEHNR and CDR2 FQNEAQ (reference sequence). V lost 1 base and J 4 bases, leaving 8 bases between the germline ends. The CDR3 consists of 15 residues. CDR3 protein: CASSLEGTGANVLTF. The CDR3 DNA follows: TGTGCCAGCAGCTTAGAGGGCACCGGGGCCAACGTCCTGACTTTC.

The chain couples TRBV5-6 to TRBJ2-7; D may be TRBD2 (5 bases). The V end lost 1 base, the J end lost 4 bases, and 15 bases lay between the germline ends. The CDR3 consists of 15 residues. Germline V CDR1 and CDR2: SGHDT, YYEEEE. CDR3 sequence reads: CASSLLSQRTYEQYF. The CDR3 DNA reads as TGTGCCAGCAGCTTGTTATCCCAGCGGACTTACGAGCAGTACTTC.

This sequence joins TRBV3-1 and TRBJ1-6; D gene unclear. The CDR3 loop spans 16 amino acids. Trimming removed 0 bases from V and 8 bases from J, with 14 bases in between. Germline CDR1 LGHDT, CDR2 YNNKEL (reference sequence). The CDR3 region is CASSQDRRTTDSPLHF. The CDR3, as DNA: TGTGCCAGCAGCCAAGATAGGCGAACCACGGATTCACCCCTCCACTTT.

This chain links TRBV12-3 or TRBV12-4 with TRBJ2-4; TRBD1 is a possible D gene (6 bases). The CDR3 consists of 16 residues. V was clipped by 5 bases and J by 0 bases, with 14 bases between them. Here the CDR3 reads CASSPGDLLAKNIQYF. The CDR3 nucleotides read TGTGCCAGCAGTCCAGGGGACCTGTTAGCCAAAAACATTCAGTACTTC.

J is TRBJ2-1 and V is TRBV7-9, with TRBD1 matching 10 bases. CDR1 is SEHNR, CDR2 FQNEAQ, per germline (reference sequence). The trim removed 5 bases at V and 3 bases at J, leaving 10 bases unmatched. This CDR3 comprises 17 residues. CDR3 amino acids: CASSQNMGQGNYNEQFF. CDR3 nucleotide sequence: TGTGCCAGCAGCCAAAACATGGGACAGGGGAACTACAATGAGCAGTTCTTC.

V and J are TRBV3-1 and TRBJ2-1; D is unclear. This CDR3 contains 11 residues. CDR1 and CDR2 from the germline V gene are LGHDT and YNNKEL (reference sequence). Trimming took 2 bases from V and 8 from J, leaving 4 bases between them. The CDR3: CASSQTYEQFF. The DNA for the CDR3 is TGTGCCAGCAGCCAAACCTATGAGCAGTTCTTC.

The chain links TRBV7-2 to TRBJ2-1; D remains unclear. The CDR3 has 16 amino acids. Germline lookup yields CDR1 SGHTA and CDR2 FQGNSA. Trimming took 1 base from V and 0 from J, leaving 10 bases between them. The CDR3 nucleotides are TGTGCCAGCAGCTTAGTAGGCGGCAACTCCTACAATGAGCAGTTCTTC. This gives the protein CASSLVGGNSYNEQFF.

The chain recombines TRBV18 with TRBJ1-5; 10 positions agree with TRBD1. J was trimmed by 5 bases and V by 6 bases; bases with no gene match: 4. The CDR3 contains 14 residues. The germline CDR1 and CDR2 sequences are KGHSH and LQKENI. CDR3 sequence (DNA): TGTGCCAGCTCCGCCGGACAGGGGGATCAGCCCCAGCATTTT. Its translation is CASSAGQGDQPQHF.

The rearrangement uses TRBV30 and TRBJ2-7, with TRBD2 as a possible D gene (5 bases). Germline CDR1 GTSNPN, CDR2 SVGIG (reference sequence). V lost 3 bases and J lost 3, with 12 bases in between. CDR3 length: 13 residues. The CDR3 spells CAWSAGGFYEQYF. The CDR3, as DNA: TGTGCCTGGAGCGCGGGCGGCTTCTACGAGCAGTACTTC.

The chain is built from TRBV20-1 and TRBJ1-4; no clear D. Per germline, CDR1 DFQATT and CDR2 SNEGSKA (reference sequence). The CDR3 loop spans 12 amino acids. The germline V and J ends were trimmed by 3 bases and 8 bases, with 10 bases remaining between them. CDR3 bases: TGCAGTGCTAGCAGCTTGGGAGAAAAACTGTTTTTT. Translation gives CSASSLGEKLFF.

The chain couples TRBV19 to TRBJ1-1; a possible D gene is TRBD1 (6 bases). Trimming stripped 7 bases from V and 10 bases from J, with 25 bases between. In germline, CDR1 is LNHDA, CDR2 SQIVND (reference sequence). This CDR3 has 15 residues. CDR3 nucleotides: TGTGCCAGTACCCTCACCACTACAGGGACCAGGGGAGCTTTCTTT. It is translated as CASTLTTTGTRGAFF.

Worth noting for this clonotype: One end of the junction is discordant with germline, which a read error may explain. The genes are TRBV6-6 and TRBJ2-1; weak D call: TRBD2 (5 bases). The CDR3 sequence is 12 residues long. Germline V lookup: CDR1 MNHNY, CDR2 SVGAGI (reference sequence). The CDR3 loop reads CACSYSAEGQFF. As DNA, the CDR3 is TGTGCCTGCAGTTACTCAGCAGAGGGGCAGTTCTTC.